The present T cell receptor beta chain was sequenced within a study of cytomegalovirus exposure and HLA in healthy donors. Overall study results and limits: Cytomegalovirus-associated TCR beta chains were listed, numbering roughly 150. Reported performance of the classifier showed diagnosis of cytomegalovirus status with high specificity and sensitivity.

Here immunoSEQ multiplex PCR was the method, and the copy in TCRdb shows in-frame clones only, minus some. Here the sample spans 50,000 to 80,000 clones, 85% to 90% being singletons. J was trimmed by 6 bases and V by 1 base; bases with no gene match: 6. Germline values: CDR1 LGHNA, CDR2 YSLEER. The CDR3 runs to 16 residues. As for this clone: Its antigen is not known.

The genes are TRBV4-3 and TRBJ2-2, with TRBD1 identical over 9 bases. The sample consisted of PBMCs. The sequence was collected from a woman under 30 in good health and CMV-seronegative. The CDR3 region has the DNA TGCGCCAGCAGCCAAGCCCCGAGGACAGGGGCCGGGGAGCTGTTTTTT. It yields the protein CASSQAPRTGAGELFF.